Listed here are 15 T cell receptor beta chains from one sample, sequenced in a study of blood T cell repertoires in COVID-19. Here immunoSEQ multiplex PCR was the method, and the copy in TCRdb shows in-frame clones only, minus some. The table lists roughly 180,000 clones, roughly 90% of them singletons. Sample: PBMCs or T cells enriched from blood (not recorded which). Receptor source: a young woman who had recovered from COVID-19.

This chain joins TRBV9 and TRBJ2-1, with D unresolved. This CDR3 is built from 13 residues. In germline, CDR1 is SGDLS, CDR2 YYNGEE. V was trimmed by 0 bases and J by 4 bases, leaving 5 bases between them. The CDR3 nucleotides are TGTGCCAGCAGCGTAGACTCTTACAATGAGCAGTTCTTC. This gives the protein CASSVDSYNEQFF.

The rearrangement joins TRBV7-2 to TRBJ2-3; the D is unclear. This CDR3 is built from 16 residues. CDR1 SGHTA and CDR2 FQGNSA come from the germline V gene. V was cut by 1 base and J by 0 bases, with 11 bases left in between. CDR3 nucleotide sequence: TGTGCCAGCAGCTTAGGCGCCTCGCCTAGCACAGATACGCAGTATTTT. Its translation: CASSLGASPSTDTQYF.

The table lists this clone with a count of one. The V call is TRBV9, the J call TRBJ2-2; D is uncertain. Per the germline V gene, CDR1 is SGDLS and CDR2 is YYNGEE. This CDR3 region has 12 residues. Trimming took off 0 bases at V and 7 bases at J, with 4 bases between the two ends. The CDR3 sequence is CASSVAGGELFF. As DNA, the CDR3 is TGTGCCAGCAGCGTAGCAGGCGGGGAGCTGTTTTTT.

This sequence joins TRBV7-2 and TRBJ2-7; D unclear. V was clipped by 1 base and J by 1 base, with 11 bases between them. Looked up from germline, CDR1 is SGHTA and CDR2 is FQGNSA. The CDR3 length is 15 residues. CDR3 nucleotides: TGTGCCAGCAGCTTAGGAAGCTCCCTATCCTACGAGCAGTACTTC. Its translation is CASSLGSSLSYEQYF.

In its sample, this clone was seen once. The J gene is TRBJ2-3, the V gene TRBV5-1; D unresolved. The CDR3 has 11 residues. Germline CDR1 is SGHRS and CDR2 is YFSETQ. V gave up 1 base and J gave up 5 bases, with 2 bases separating them. Here the CDR3 DNA reads TGCGCCAGCAGCTTGCGAGATACGCAGTATTTT. Translation gives CASSLRDTQYF.

This clone was observed once. The genes are TRBV11-2 and TRBJ1-2; D gene unclear. The CDR3 is made up of 15 amino acids. Germline CDR1 and CDR2: SGHAT and FQNNGV. Trimming took 0 bases from V and 5 from J, leaving 13 bases between them. CDR3 amino acids: CASSLDPAFGYGYTF. For the CDR3, the DNA is TGTGCCAGCAGCTTAGATCCCGCGTTCGGGTATGGCTACACCTTC.

This chain connects TRBV18 to TRBJ2-7; TRBD2 matches 8 bases. The ends lost 3 bases at V and 1 base at J; junction bases unmatched: 8. This CDR3 has 16 amino acids. Looked up from germline, CDR1 is KGHSH and CDR2 is LQKENI. CDR3 in DNA: TGTGCCAGCTCACCCTCGGGAGGGACATCTTCCTACGAGCAGTACTTC. This gives the protein CASSPSGGTSSYEQYF.

The V call is TRBV9, the J call TRBJ2-5; 7 positions agree with TRBD1. CDR1 and CDR2 from the germline V gene are SGDLS and YYNGEE. CDR3 size: 15 residues. The V and J ends lost 0 bases and 4 bases, in that order; junction bases with no gene match: 6. As DNA, the CDR3 is TGTGCCAGCAGCGTAGGGGTAGGGGGCGGAGAGACCCAGTACTTC. Protein product: CASSVGVGGGETQYF.

The chain combines TRBV29-1 with TRBJ1-1; D remains ambiguous. This CDR3 comprises 11 residues. CDR1 is SQVTM and CDR2 is ANQGSEA in the germline V gene. The CDR3 protein is CGALMNTEAFF. DNA of the CDR3: TGCGGTGCGCTTATGAACACTGAAGCTTTCTTT.

This clone has a count of ten or more. The genes are TRBV6-4 and TRBJ2-1, with 7 bases identical to TRBD2. The ends lost 2 bases at V and 2 bases at J; junction bases unmatched: 0. Germline V gene lookup returns CDR1 MRHNA and CDR2 SNTAGT. The CDR3 runs to 14 residues. CDR3 DNA: TGTGCCAGCAGTGACGGGGGGGCCTACAATGAGCAGTTCTTC. It encodes CASSDGGAYNEQFF.

The chain is built from TRBV7-3 and TRBJ1-1, with D perhaps matching TRBD1 (5 bases). The CDR3 is made up of 14 amino acids. Germline V gene lookup returns CDR1 SGHTA and CDR2 FQGTGA. Trimming pared 4 bases from V and 5 bases from J, leaving 14 bases between. CDR3 loop: CASSYGGGWTEAFF. The CDR3 DNA reads as TGTGCCAGCAGCTACGGCGGGGGTTGGACTGAAGCTTTCTTT.

The V and J genes are TRBV6-4 and TRBJ1-1, with 7 bases identical to TRBD1. V lost 6 bases, J lost 1 base, and 2 bases stayed unmatched. The V gene's germline CDR1 is MRHNA and CDR2 SNTAGT. CDR3 length: 13 amino acids. In nucleotides, the CDR3 is TGTGCCAGCAGGGGACAGCCGAACACTGAAGCTTTCTTT. Translating gives CASRGQPNTEAFF.

The chain couples TRBV5-1 to TRBJ1-1, with D possibly matching TRBD1 (5 bases). The CDR3 is made up of 18 amino acids. Germline CDR1 is SGHRS and CDR2 is YFSETQ. Trimming pared 0 bases from V and 0 bases from J, leaving 18 bases between. The CDR3 nucleotides are TGCGCCAGCAGCTTGGAGGCAGAACGATCCAGGGTGAACACTGAAGCTTTCTTT. Its translation: CASSLEAERSRVNTEAFF.

This chain connects TRBV10-3 to TRBJ2-7; D perhaps matches TRBD2 (6 bases). Between the trimmed V and J ends, which lost 5 bases and 5 bases, there was a span of 16 bases. The CDR3 covers 14 residues. Germline CDR1 and CDR2: ENHRY and SYGVKD. The CDR3 loop is CAISTSGERNEQYF. The CDR3 DNA follows: TGTGCCATCAGTACCTCGGGGGAGAGGAACGAGCAGTACTTC.

The gene calls are TRBV18 and TRBJ2-7; 10 bases match TRBD1. J was trimmed by 7 bases and V by 6 bases; bases with no gene match: 9. The length of the CDR3 is 14 residues. Germline CDR1 and CDR2: KGHSH and LQKENI. The CDR3 loop reads CASSGTGASGEQYF. CDR3 in DNA: TGTGCCAGCTCCGGGACAGGGGCCTCCGGAGAGCAGTACTTC.